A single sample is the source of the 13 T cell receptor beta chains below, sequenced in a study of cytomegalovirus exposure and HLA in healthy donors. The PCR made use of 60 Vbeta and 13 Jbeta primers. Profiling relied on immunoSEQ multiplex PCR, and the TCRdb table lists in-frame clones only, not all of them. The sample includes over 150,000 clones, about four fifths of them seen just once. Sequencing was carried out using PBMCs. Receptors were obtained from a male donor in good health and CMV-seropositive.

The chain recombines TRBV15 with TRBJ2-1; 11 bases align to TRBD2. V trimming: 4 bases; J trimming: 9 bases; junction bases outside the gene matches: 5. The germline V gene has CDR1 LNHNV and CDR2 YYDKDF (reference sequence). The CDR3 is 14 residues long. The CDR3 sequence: CATSTTSGRGEQFF. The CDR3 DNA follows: TGTGCCACCAGCACTACTAGCGGGAGAGGTGAGCAGTTCTTC.

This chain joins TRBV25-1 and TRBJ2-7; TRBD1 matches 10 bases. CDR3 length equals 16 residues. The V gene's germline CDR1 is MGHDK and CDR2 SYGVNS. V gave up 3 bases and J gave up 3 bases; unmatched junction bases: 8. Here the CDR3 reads CASSDPSRDRGYEQYF. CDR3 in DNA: TGTGCCAGCAGTGACCCTAGCCGGGACAGGGGCTACGAGCAGTACTTC.

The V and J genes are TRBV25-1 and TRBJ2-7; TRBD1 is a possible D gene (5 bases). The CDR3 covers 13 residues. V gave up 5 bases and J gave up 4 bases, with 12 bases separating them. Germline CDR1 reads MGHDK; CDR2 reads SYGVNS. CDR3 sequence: CASSPPTDYEQYF. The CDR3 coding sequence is TGTGCCAGCAGTCCTCCGACAGATTACGAGCAGTACTTC.

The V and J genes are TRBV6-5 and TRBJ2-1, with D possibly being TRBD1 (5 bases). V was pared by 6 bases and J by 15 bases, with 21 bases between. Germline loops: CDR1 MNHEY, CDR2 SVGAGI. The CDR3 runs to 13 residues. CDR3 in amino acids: CASRPTWQGGSFF. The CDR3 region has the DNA TGTGCCAGCAGACCCACTTGGCAGGGCGGTTCGTTCTTC.

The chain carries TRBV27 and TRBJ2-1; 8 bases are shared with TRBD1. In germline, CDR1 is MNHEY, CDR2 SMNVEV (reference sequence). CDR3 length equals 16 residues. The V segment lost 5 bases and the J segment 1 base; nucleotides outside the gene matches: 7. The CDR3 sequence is CASSKTGEESYNEQFF. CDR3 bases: TGTGCCAGCAGTAAGACAGGGGAAGAGTCCTACAATGAGCAGTTCTTC.

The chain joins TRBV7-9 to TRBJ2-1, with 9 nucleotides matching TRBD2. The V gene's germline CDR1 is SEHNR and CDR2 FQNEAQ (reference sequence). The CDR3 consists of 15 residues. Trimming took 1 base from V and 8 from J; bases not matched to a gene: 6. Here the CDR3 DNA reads TGTGCCAGCAGCTTAGAAGGCGGGAGGGAGTATGAGCAGTTCTTC. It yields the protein CASSLEGGREYEQFF.

CDR3: CASSLGEGLAIYEQFF. The CDR3 DNA reads as TGTGCCAGCAGCTTGGGGGAGGGACTAGCGATTTATGAGCAGTTCTTC. The rearrangement joins TRBV5-4 to TRBJ2-1, with 10 nucleotides matching TRBD2. V lost 0 bases, J lost 8 bases, and 8 bases stayed unmatched. Germline V gene lookup returns CDR1 SGHNT and CDR2 YYREEE (reference sequence). This CDR3 has 16 amino acids.

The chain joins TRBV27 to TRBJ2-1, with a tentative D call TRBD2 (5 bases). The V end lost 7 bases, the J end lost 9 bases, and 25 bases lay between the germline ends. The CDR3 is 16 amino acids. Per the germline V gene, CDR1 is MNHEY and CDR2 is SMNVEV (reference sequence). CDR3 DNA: TGTGCCAGCAACTTTTCCCCAGAAACTAGACATTTTGAGCAGTTCTTC. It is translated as CASNFSPETRHFEQFF.

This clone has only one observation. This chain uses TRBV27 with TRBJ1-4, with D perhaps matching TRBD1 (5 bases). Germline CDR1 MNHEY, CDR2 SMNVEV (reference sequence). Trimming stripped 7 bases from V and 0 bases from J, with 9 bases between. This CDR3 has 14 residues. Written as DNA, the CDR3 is TGTGCCAGCACAGGACACGCAACTAATGAAAAACTGTTTTTT. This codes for CASTGHATNEKLFF.

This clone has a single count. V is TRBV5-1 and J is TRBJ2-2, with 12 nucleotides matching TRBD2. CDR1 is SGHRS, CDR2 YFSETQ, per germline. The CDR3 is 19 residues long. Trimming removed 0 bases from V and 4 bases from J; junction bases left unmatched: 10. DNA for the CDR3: TGCGCCAGCAGCTTGGTGCGTCTAGCGGGGGGGCCGTCCACCGGGGAGCTGTTTTTT. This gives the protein CASSLVRLAGGPSTGELFF. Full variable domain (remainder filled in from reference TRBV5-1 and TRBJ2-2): KAGVTQTPRYLIKTRGQQVTLSCSPISGHRSVSWYQQTPGQGLQFLFEYFSETQRNKGNFPGRFSGRQFSNSRSEMNVSTLELGDSALYLCASSLVRLAGGPSTGELFFGEGSRLTVL.

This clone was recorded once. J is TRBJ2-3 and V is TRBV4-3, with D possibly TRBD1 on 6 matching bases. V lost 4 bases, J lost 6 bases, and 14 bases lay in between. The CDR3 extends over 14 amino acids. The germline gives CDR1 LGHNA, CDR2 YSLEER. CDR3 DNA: TGCGCCAGCAGCCGAAACAGGGACCGGGATACGCAGTATTTT. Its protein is CASSRNRDRDTQYF.

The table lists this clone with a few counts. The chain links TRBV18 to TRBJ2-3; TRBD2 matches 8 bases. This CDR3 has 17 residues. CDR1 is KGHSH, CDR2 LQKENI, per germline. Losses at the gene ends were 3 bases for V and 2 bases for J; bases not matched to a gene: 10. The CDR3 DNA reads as TGTGCCAGCTCACCGCGCTTGCGAGCGGGGGCCACAGATACGCAGTATTTT. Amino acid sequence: CASSPRLRAGATDTQYF.

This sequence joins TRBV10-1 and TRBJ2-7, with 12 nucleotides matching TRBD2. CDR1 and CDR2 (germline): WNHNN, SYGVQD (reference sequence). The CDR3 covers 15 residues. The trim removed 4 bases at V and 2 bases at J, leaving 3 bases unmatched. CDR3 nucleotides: TGCGCCAGCAGTGTGGGGACTAGCGGGCCCTACGAGCAGTACTTC. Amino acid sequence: CASSVGTSGPYEQYF.